Shown below are 14 T cell receptor beta chains from a single sample sequenced in a study of blood T cells in healthy people across ages. With a J-beta primer mix and a sample-barcoded 5' primer, a second PCR ran roughly 6 to 12 cycles. MiXCR, applied by TCRdb to the 5' RACE reads, yields one record per CDR3 protein. The sample contains some 790,000 distinct CDR3 sequences, around 30% of which appear only once. Sequenced input: blood. The receptors here all came from an elderly woman in good health.

This clonotype has a handful of counts. The J gene is TRBJ1-5, the V gene TRBV24-1; D not resolved. V lost 3 bases and J lost 0, with 5 bases in between. Germline CDR1 is KGHDR and CDR2 is SFDVKD. This CDR3 comprises 14 residues. CDR3 nucleotides: TGTGCCACCAGTGATATAAATAGCAATCAGCCCCAGCATTTT. This sequence encodes CATSDINSNQPQHF.

This clonotype was seen at least ten times. The V call is TRBV7-2, the J call TRBJ2-1, with no clear D. Trimming removed 3 bases at V and 6 bases at J, with 9 bases between. Germline-derived CDR1 and CDR2 are SGHTA and FQGNSA. The CDR3 runs 13 residues. The CDR3 reads CASSLSLSNEQFF. CDR3 nucleotide sequence: TGTGCCAGCAGCTTGTCTTTGAGCAATGAGCAGTTCTTC.

V gene TRBV29-1 combines with J gene TRBJ2-7; D remains unclear. This CDR3 region has 10 residues. Germline assignment: CDR1 SQVTM and CDR2 ANQGSEA. V was trimmed by 6 bases and J by 8 bases, leaving 11 bases between them. The CDR3 nucleotides are TGCAGCGTGGCAGAGAGTCAGCAGTACTTC. Translating gives CSVAESQQYF.

As regards this clonotype: Relative to the germline gene, one junction end is altered; a read error may explain this. The V and J genes are TRBV5-6 and TRBJ2-6, with TRBD1 matching 12 bases. CDR3 length equals 18 residues. CDR1 and CDR2 (germline): SGHDT, YYEEEE. CDR3 residues: CASSLAGQGASGANVRTF. For the CDR3, the DNA is TGTGCCAGCAGCTTGGCGGGACAGGGGGCCTCTGGGGCCAACGTCCGGACTTTC.

The genes are TRBV15 and TRBJ1-5, with 7 bases identical to TRBD1. The CDR3 runs 14 residues. Germline trimming cut 8 bases from V and 3 bases from J; bases unmatched to any gene: 7. The germline V gene encodes CDR1 LNHNV and CDR2 YYDKDF (reference sequence). The CDR3 protein is CATAGTDTNQPQHF. DNA of the CDR3: TGTGCCACCGCCGGGACAGACACCAATCAGCCCCAGCATTTT.

The rearrangement uses TRBV7-9 and TRBJ2-1; no clear D gene. The CDR3 length is 13 residues. Germline assignment: CDR1 SEHNR and CDR2 FQNEAQ (reference sequence). V gave up 5 bases and J gave up 9 bases, with 14 bases separating them. Here the CDR3 reads CASSLGYGGEQFF. The CDR3 nucleotides are TGTGCCAGCAGCCTAGGGTACGGTGGTGAGCAGTTCTTC.

The sample holds many counts of this clonotype. The gene calls are TRBV7-2 and TRBJ2-3, with D uncertain. V was cut by 1 base and J by 7 bases, with 9 bases left in between. The CDR3 is 13 residues long. Germline CDR1 reads SGHTA; CDR2 reads FQGNSA. CDR3 sequence: CASSLGRQNTQYF. The DNA of the CDR3 is TGTGCCAGCAGCTTAGGGCGCCAGAATACGCAGTATTTT. Supplemented by reference TRBV7-2 and TRBJ2-3, the full variable domain reads GAGVSQSPSNKVTEKGKDVELRCDPISGHTALYWYRQSLGQGLEFLIYFQGNSAPDKSGLPSDRFSAERTGGSVSTLTIQRTQQEDSAVYLCASSLGRQNTQYFGPGTRLTVL.

In this sample, this clonotype turned up many times. The V and J genes are TRBV20-1 and TRBJ2-5, with D perhaps matching TRBD1 (5 bases). The germline V and J ends were trimmed by 6 bases and 1 base, with 12 bases remaining between them. Per germline, CDR1 DFQATT and CDR2 SNEGSKA (reference sequence). This CDR3 comprises 13 residues. The CDR3 loop is CSAIVQVQETQYF. The CDR3 DNA is TGCAGTGCGATAGTACAGGTCCAAGAGACCCAGTACTTC.

V gene TRBV7-2 combines with J gene TRBJ1-1, with D unclear. V was clipped by 6 bases and J by 1 base, with 15 bases between them. Germline V gene sequence: CDR1 SGHTA, CDR2 FQGNSA. This CDR3 comprises 15 residues. CDR3 loop: CASSLSQTRNTEAFF. As DNA, the CDR3 is TGTGCCAGCAGTTTGAGCCAGACGAGGAACACTGAAGCTTTCTTT. The full variable domain, with the rest looked up from reference TRBV7-2 and TRBJ1-1, is GAGVSQSPSNKVTEKGKDVELRCDPISGHTALYWYRQSLGQGLEFLIYFQGNSAPDKSGLPSDRFSAERTGGSVSTLTIQRTQQEDSAVYLCASSLSQTRNTEAFFGQGTRLTVV.

This clonotype was recorded a few times. Mismatch with germline at one junction end may stem from a read error. The chain is built from TRBV6-5 and TRBJ1-2; D is perhaps TRBD1 (6 bases). In germline, CDR1 is MNHEY, CDR2 SVGAGI. This CDR3 is built from 12 residues. The CDR3 nucleotides are TGTGCCAACAGTCCAGGACAGTGGGGCTACACCTTC. Its translation is CANSPGQWGYTF.

As for this clonotype: Sequence at one end of the junction differs from germline and may be a read error. This sequence joins TRBV7-2 and TRBJ2-1; no clear D. Per the germline V gene, CDR1 is SGHTA and CDR2 is FQGNSA. The CDR3 consists of 12 residues. CDR3 in DNA: TGTGCTAGCAGCCAGATATACAGTGAGCAGTTCTTC. This gives the protein CASSQIYSEQFF.

The chain employs TRBV21-1 and TRBJ1-1; the table names TRBD1, a call not compared with the DNA. TRBV21-1 is assigned pseudogene status. The CDR3 length is 17 residues. In DNA, the CDR3 is TGTGCCAGCAGCAAAGGGGGGACAGGGACCGAGAACACTGAAGCTTTCTTT. Translating gives CASSKGGTGTENTEAFF.

In regard to this clonotype: One base away lies a much larger clone, so this may be a sequencing read error. The genes are TRBV20-1 and TRBJ2-3, with TRBD2 matching 14 bases. The CDR3 extends over 17 amino acids. Trimming at V came to 7 bases and at J to 2 bases, leaving 11 bases not matched to a gene. Germline CDR1 reads DFQATT; CDR2 reads SNEGSKA (reference sequence). The CDR3 region has the DNA TGCAGTGTCGGCCCCGGACTAGCGGGGGGTTTCACAGATACGCAGTATTTT. Its protein product is CSVGPGLAGGFTDTQYF.

This clonotype was found a few times. The J gene is TRBJ1-2, the V gene TRBV6-2 or TRBV6-3; a weak D match, TRBD1 (5 bases). There are 12 residues in the CDR3. The V gene's germline CDR1 is MNHEY and CDR2 SVGEGT. CDR3 in DNA: TGTGCTCTGCGGGACTCAAACTATGGCTACACCTTC. Translating it yields CALRDSNYGYTF.